This T cell receptor (beta chain) is from a study of cytomegalovirus exposure and HLA in healthy donors. The PCR contained 60 Vbeta and 13 Jbeta primers. The repertoire was sequenced with immunoSEQ multiplex PCR; TCRdb's copy has only in-frame clones and lacks some. The data contain more than 150,000 clones, 80% to 85% of them singletons. The sample taken for sequencing was PBMCs. The sequence was obtained from a woman younger than 30 in good health and CMV-seronegative.

The CDR3 loop is CSAASGGVNTGELFF. CDR3 bases: TGCAGCGCGGCGTCAGGGGGCGTTAACACCGGGGAGCTGTTTTTT. The J gene is TRBJ2-2, the V gene TRBV29-1; 8 bases agree with TRBD1. Germline V gene sequence: CDR1 SQVTM, CDR2 ANQGSEA. This CDR3 has 15 amino acids. V lost 7 bases to trimming and J lost 2 bases; unmatched junction nucleotides: 9.